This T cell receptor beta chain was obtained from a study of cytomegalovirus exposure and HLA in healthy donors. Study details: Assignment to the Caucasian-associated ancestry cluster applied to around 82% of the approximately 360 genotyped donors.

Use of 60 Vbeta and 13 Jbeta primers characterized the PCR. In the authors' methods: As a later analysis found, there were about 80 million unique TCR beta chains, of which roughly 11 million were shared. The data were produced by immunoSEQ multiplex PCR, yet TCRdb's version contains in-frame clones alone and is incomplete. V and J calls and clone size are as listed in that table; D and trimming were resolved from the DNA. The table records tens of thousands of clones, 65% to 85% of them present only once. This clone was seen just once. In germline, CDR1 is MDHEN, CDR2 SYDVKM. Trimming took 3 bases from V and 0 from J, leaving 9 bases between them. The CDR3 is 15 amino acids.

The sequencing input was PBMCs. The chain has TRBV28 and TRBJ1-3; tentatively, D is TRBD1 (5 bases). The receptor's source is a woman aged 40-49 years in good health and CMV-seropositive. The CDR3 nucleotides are TGTGCCAGCAGTTTGGACACGAGCTCTGGAAACACCATATATTTT. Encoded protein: CASSLDTSSGNTIYF. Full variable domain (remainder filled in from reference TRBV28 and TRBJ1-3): DVKVTQSSRYLVKRTGEKVFLECVQDMDHENMFWYRQDPGLGLRLIYFSYDVKMKEKGDIPEGYSVSREKKERFSLILESASTNQTSMYLCASSLDTSSGNTIYFGEGSWLTVV.